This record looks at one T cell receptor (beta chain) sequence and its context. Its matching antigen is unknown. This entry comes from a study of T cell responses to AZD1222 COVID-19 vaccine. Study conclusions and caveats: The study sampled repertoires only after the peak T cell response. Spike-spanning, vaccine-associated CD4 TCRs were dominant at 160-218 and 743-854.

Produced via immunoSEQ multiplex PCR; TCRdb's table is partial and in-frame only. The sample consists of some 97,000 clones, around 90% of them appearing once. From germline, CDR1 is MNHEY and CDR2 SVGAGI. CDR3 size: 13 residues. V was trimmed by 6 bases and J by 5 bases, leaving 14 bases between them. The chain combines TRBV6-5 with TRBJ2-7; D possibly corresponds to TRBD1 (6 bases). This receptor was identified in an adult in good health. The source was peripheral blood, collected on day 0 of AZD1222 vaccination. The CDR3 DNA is TGTGCCAGCAGCCGGCAGGGGTTCCACGAGCAGTACTTC. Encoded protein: CASSRQGFHEQYF.